Listed here is a single TCR beta chain. Generated by immunoSEQ multiplex PCR, the TCRdb table keeps only in-frame clones and is missing some. This sample carries about 78,000 clones, around 96% of them seen once, and the ten largest clones take just over 0.03%. The entry originates in a study of human thymus T cells. The V end was cut by 0 bases, the J end by 3 bases, with 11 bases between. The CDR3 contains 16 residues. Germline-derived CDR1 and CDR2 are SGHNT and YENEEA. In corrective heart surgery, resections were taken, and these provided the thymus tissue. V usage is TRBV11-3 and J usage is TRBJ1-4; D unclear. The source material was thymus tissue. The sequence derives from a boy in the first two years of life with a congenital heart defect but otherwise immunologically healthy. In DNA form, the CDR3 reads TGTGCCAGCAGCTTAGACAAGTCCCGCCCTAATGAAAAACTGTTTTTT. The encoded protein is CASSLDKSRPNEKLFF.